The 3 T cell receptor beta chains given below trace back to one sample, sequenced in a study of molecular identifiers for immune sequencing clone quantification. From the PCR reads, TCRdb called clonotypes with MiXCR, one entry per CDR3 protein. Among 40,000 to 50,000 distinct CDR3 sequences listed, roughly 21% were seen once. The sample was naive CD8+ T cells from blood, with Jurkat cell RNA spiked in. This sample's subset: FACS-sorted CD8+CD4-CCR7+CD45RA+ naive T cells. These receptors all stem from a human donor in good health. Some libraries in this study had Jurkat cell RNA spiked in.

This clonotype was recorded many times. The rearrangement uses TRBV27 and TRBJ1-5; D unresolved. The CDR3 totals 13 residues. CDR1 MNHEY and CDR2 SMNVEV come from the germline V gene (reference sequence). V was trimmed by 0 bases and J by 4 bases, leaving 4 bases between them. CDR3 DNA: TGTGCCAGCAGTTTATCGGGTAATCAGCCCCAGCATTTT. Amino acid sequence: CASSLSGNQPQHF.

This clonotype was counted many times. The rearrangement links TRBV30 to TRBJ1-5; D might be TRBD1 (6 bases). The CDR3 covers 13 residues. V lost 7 bases, J lost 0 bases, and 10 bases lay in between. The germline CDR1 and CDR2 sequences are GTSNPN and SVGIG (reference sequence). CDR3 nucleotide sequence: TGTGCCTTGACGACAGGTAGCAATCAGCCCCAGCATTTT. Translation: CALTTGSNQPQHF.

This clonotype was counted at least ten times. The CDR3 sequence is CASSYGGHTEAFF. The CDR3 DNA follows: TGTGCCAGCAGTTACGGGGGGCACACTGAAGCTTTCTTT. V gene TRBV6-5 combines with J gene TRBJ1-1; possibly TRBD1 for D (6 bases). Germline V gives CDR1 MNHEY, CDR2 SVGAGI. The CDR3 has 13 amino acids. V shed 2 bases and J shed 3 bases, with 7 bases lying between them.